Sequencing of this T cell receptor (beta chain) was carried out in a study of Graves' ophthalmopathy and Graves' hyperthyroidism. TCR beta CDR3 amplification used RNA transcripts. First-round RT-PCR used HTBI primers; second-round multiplex PCR followed. TCRdb ran MiXCR on the multiplex PCR reads and lists one entry per CDR3 protein. The sample yields roughly 220,000 distinct CDR3 sequences, less than 55% seen once. The sample taken for sequencing was peripheral blood. The TCR sequence derives from an adult man with Graves' ophthalmopathy.

The CDR3 region is CASSRDRGRDGYTF. Written as DNA, the CDR3 is TGTGCCAGCAGCCGGGACAGGGGGCGAGATGGCTACACCTTC. This chain connects TRBV12-3 or TRBV12-4 to TRBJ1-2; 12 positions match TRBD1. The CDR3 sequence is 14 residues long. Losses at the gene ends were 6 bases for V and 6 bases for J; bases not matched to a gene: 5.